The present entry profiles one TCR beta chain with its context. The antigen is undetermined. The sample comes from a study of cytomegalovirus exposure and HLA in healthy donors. Whole-study context: The Caucasian-associated ancestry cluster contained 65% to 85% of the approximately 400 genotyped donors. Findings and caveats of the study: Reportedly, TCR beta sequences accurately predicted HLA-A and HLA-B alleles in most subjects. The likely explanation for a cluster of highly shared sequence variants was sequencing artifact. When analyzed later, a missense DCLRE1C variant was found to be linked to TCR beta V- and J-gene trimming.

The PCR was carried out with 60 Vbeta primers and 13 Jbeta primers. Sequencing used immunoSEQ multiplex PCR; TCRdb keeps in-frame clones, though not all of them. Of some 160,000 clones listed, about 72% are singletons. Germline V CDR1 and CDR2: ENHRY, SYGVKD. V lost 2 bases to trimming and J lost 8 bases, with 16 bases between them. The CDR3 extends over 15 amino acids. The genes are TRBV10-3 and TRBJ1-3; D is unresolved. The sequence derives from a middle-aged man in good health and CMV-seronegative. The specimen sequenced was PBMCs. The DNA for the CDR3 is TGTGCCATCAGTGAGATTGACCTTCCTGAGGACACCATATATTTT. It yields the protein CAISEIDLPEDTIYF.